This T cell receptor beta chain derives from a study of cytomegalovirus exposure and HLA in healthy donors. Germline assignment: CDR1 SNHLY and CDR2 FYNNEI. V lost 6 bases and J lost 0, with 15 bases in between. This CDR3 spans 16 amino acids. Both 60 Vbeta primers and 13 Jbeta primers went into the PCR. Measured with immunoSEQ multiplex PCR; TCRdb has only the in-frame clones, and not every one. The table shows some 150,000 clones, with 70% to 85% occurring only once. The sequenced sample was PBMCs. The chain uses TRBV2 and TRBJ1-3; no reliable D call. The TCR comes from a woman in her thirties or forties in good health and CMV-seronegative. The CDR3 is CASRALSHRSGNTIYF. The CDR3, as DNA: TGTGCCAGCAGGGCACTTAGCCACCGCTCTGGAAACACCATATATTTT.